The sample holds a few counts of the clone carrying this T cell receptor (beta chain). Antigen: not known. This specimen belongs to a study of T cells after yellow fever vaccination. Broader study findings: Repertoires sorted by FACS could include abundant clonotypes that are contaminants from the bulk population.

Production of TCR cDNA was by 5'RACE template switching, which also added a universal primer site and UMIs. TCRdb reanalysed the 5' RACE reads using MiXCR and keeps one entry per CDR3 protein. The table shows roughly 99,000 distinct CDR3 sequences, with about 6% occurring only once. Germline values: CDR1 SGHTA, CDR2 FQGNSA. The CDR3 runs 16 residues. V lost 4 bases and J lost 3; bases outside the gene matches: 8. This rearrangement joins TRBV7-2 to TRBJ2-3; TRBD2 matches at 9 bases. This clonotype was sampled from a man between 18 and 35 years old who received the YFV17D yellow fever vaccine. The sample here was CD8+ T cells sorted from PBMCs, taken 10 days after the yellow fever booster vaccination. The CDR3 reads CASSSRRGGGTDTQYF. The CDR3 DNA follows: TGTGCCAGCAGCTCTAGGCGGGGGGGCGGGACAGATACGCAGTATTTT.